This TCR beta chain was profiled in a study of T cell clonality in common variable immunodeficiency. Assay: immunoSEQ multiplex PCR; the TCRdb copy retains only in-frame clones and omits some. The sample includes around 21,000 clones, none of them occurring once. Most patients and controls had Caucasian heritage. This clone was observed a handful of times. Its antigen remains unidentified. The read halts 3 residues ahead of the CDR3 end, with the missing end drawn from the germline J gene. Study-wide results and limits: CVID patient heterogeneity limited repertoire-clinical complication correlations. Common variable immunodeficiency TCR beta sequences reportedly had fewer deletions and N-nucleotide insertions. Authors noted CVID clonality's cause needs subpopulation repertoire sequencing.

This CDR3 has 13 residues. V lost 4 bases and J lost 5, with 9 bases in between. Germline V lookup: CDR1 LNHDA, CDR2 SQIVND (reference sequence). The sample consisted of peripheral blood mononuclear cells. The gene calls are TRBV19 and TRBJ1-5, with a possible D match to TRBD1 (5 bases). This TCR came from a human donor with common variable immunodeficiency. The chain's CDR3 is CASSSGHYQPQHF. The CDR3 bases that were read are TGTGCCAGTAGTAGTGGACATTATCAGCCC.